Presented here are 31 T cell receptor beta chains from one specimen sequenced in a study of brain metastases from non-small cell lung cancer. Sequenced by immunoSEQ multiplex PCR; TCRdb stores in-frame clones only, minus some. The table has roughly 4,500 clones, roughly 90% seen once. Specimen: primary lung tumor tissue. The receptors were sampled from a donor at least 40 years old with non-small cell lung cancer.

This clone was observed a single time. The chain employs TRBV4-3 and TRBJ2-3; D possibly corresponds to TRBD1 (5 bases). The CDR3 spans 16 residues. CDR1 and CDR2 (germline): LGHNA, YSLEER. The V and J ends lost 0 bases and 2 bases respectively, with 12 bases between them. CDR3 nucleotide sequence: TGCGCCAGCAGCCAAGATAACCCAGGGAACACAGATACGCAGTATTTT. As protein: CASSQDNPGNTDTQYF.

J is TRBJ2-3 and V is TRBV7-3, with TRBD1 matching over 9 bases. CDR3 length: 15 residues. Germline assignment: CDR1 SGHTA and CDR2 FQGTGA. V trimming: 4 bases; J trimming: 3 bases; junction bases outside the gene matches: 5. CDR3 region: CASSYTGGRTDTQYF. CDR3 bases: TGTGCCAGCAGCTACACAGGGGGCAGGACAGATACGCAGTATTTT. Supplemented by reference TRBV7-3 and TRBJ2-3, the full variable domain reads GAGVSQTPSNKVTEKGKYVELRCDPISGHTALYWYRQSLGQGPEFLIYFQGTGAADDSGLPNDRFFAVRPEGSVSTLKIQRTERGDSAVYLCASSYTGGRTDTQYFGPGTRLTVL.

This clone was observed a single time. This rearrangement joins TRBV6-2 or TRBV6-3 to TRBJ2-1, with 13 bases that match TRBD2. V trimming: 5 bases; J trimming: 7 bases; junction bases outside the gene matches: 8. The CDR3 has 16 amino acids. Germline V gene data show CDR1 as MNHEY and CDR2 as SVGEGT. In nucleotides, the CDR3 is TGTGCCAGCAGTCCCCGGACTAGCGGGAGTCGAAATGAGCAGTTCTTC. It codes for CASSPRTSGSRNEQFF.

This clone appeared a single time. V usage is TRBV14 and J usage is TRBJ1-2; TRBD1 aligns across 8 bases. Trimming took 4 bases from V and 5 from J; bases not matched to a gene: 9. Germline values: CDR1 SGHDN, CDR2 FVKESK. The CDR3 sequence is 15 residues long. The CDR3 DNA reads as TGTGCCAGCAGCCCGACAGGGGCCGGACGATATGGCTACACCTTC. Protein product: CASSPTGAGRYGYTF.

The chain's CDR3 is CASSISGTQLEQYF. DNA of the CDR3: TGTGCCAGCAGTATCTCCGGGACTCAACTCGAGCAGTACTTC. The V call is TRBV6-2 or TRBV6-3, the J call TRBJ2-7; perhaps TRBD2 as D (6 bases). The CDR3 is made up of 14 amino acids. Germline assignment: CDR1 MNHEY and CDR2 SVGEGT. Trimming took off 5 bases at V and 6 bases at J, with 17 bases between the two ends.

The genes are TRBV6-2 or TRBV6-3 and TRBJ1-5; 8 bases line up with TRBD1. The CDR3 covers 16 residues. The trim removed 2 bases at V and 3 bases at J, leaving 6 bases unmatched. Germline V gene data show CDR1 as MNHEY and CDR2 as SVGEGT. The CDR3 sequence: CASSYVPGGPNQPQHF. CDR3 coding DNA: TGTGCCAGCAGTTACGTCCCAGGGGGCCCCAATCAGCCCCAGCATTTT.

The chain links TRBV25-1 to TRBJ2-7; maybe TRBD1 (6 bases). This CDR3 spans 13 amino acids. The germline V gene encodes CDR1 MGHDK and CDR2 SYGVNS. Trimming left V 3 bases short and J 2 bases short, with 8 bases between. Here the CDR3 reads CASSDRGTYEQYF. The CDR3, as DNA: TGTGCCAGCAGTGACAGGGGAACCTACGAGCAGTACTTC.

A few counts support this clone. This chain connects TRBV2 to TRBJ2-7, with D possibly called TRBD1 or TRBD2 (5 bases each). Germline CDR1 reads SNHLY; CDR2 reads FYNNEI. The CDR3 totals 13 residues. The V gene lost 8 bases and the J gene lost 5 bases, with 16 bases spanning the gap. CDR3 bases: TGTGCCAGCTATCCGGGACCCAAGGACGAGCAGTACTTC. Its translation is CASYPGPKDEQYF. Using reference TRBV2 and TRBJ2-7 for the parts outside the CDR3, the full variable domain is EPEVTQTPSHQVTQMGQEVILRCVPISNHLYFYWYRQILGQKVEFLVSFYNNEISEKSEIFDDQFSVERPDGSNFTLKIRSTKLEDSAMYFCASYPGPKDEQYFGPGTRLTVT.

DNA for the CDR3: TGTGCCAGCAGTGCCCCCGGGACAGGGGTCTTCTTC. It codes for CASSAPGTGVFF. V gene TRBV6-2 or TRBV6-3 combines with J gene TRBJ2-1, with TRBD1 identical over 10 bases. Germline trimming cut 5 bases from V and 16 bases from J; bases unmatched to any gene: 8. Germline V gene sequence: CDR1 MNHEY, CDR2 SVGEGT. The CDR3 is 12 amino acids.

The chain employs TRBV14 and TRBJ1-2; D is perhaps TRBD1 (6 bases). Trimming stripped 1 base from V and 6 bases from J, with 18 bases between. Germline V gene lookup returns CDR1 SGHDN and CDR2 FVKESK. The CDR3 is 16 residues long. CDR3 sequence (DNA): TGTGCCAGCAGCCAAGGACCGGGACACCTGGTAAATGGCTACACCTTC. It encodes CASSQGPGHLVNGYTF. Variable domain in full (rest from reference TRBV14 and TRBJ1-2): EAGVTQFPSHSVIEKGQTVTLRCDPISGHDNLYWYRRVMGKEIKFLLHFVKESKQDESGMPNNRFLAERTGGTYSTLKVQPAELEDSGVYFCASSQGPGHLVNGYTFGSGTRLTVV.

This clone is a singleton in its sample. This rearrangement joins TRBV4-3 to TRBJ2-7; 7 bases match TRBD2. This CDR3 spans 15 amino acids. The J segment lost 4 bases and the V segment lost 4 bases, leaving 10 bases of the junction unmatched. Germline values: CDR1 LGHNA, CDR2 YSLEER. CDR3 residues: CASSRLWGGRYEQYF. DNA for the CDR3: TGCGCCAGCAGCCGCCTTTGGGGCGGGAGATACGAGCAGTACTTC.

The V call is TRBV6-2 or TRBV6-3, the J call TRBJ1-5; TRBD1 might be the D (5 bases). V was shortened by 4 bases and J by 3 bases, with 10 bases between the two germline ends. Germline V gene sequence: CDR1 MNHEY, CDR2 SVGEGT. This CDR3 has 14 amino acids. The CDR3 loop reads CASSFDSDNQPQHF. The CDR3 nucleotides are TGTGCCAGCAGTTTCGACAGCGACAATCAGCCCCAGCATTTT.

This clone was detected only a few times. This chain connects TRBV7-8 to TRBJ1-1, with D maybe TRBD1 (6 bases). The V gene's germline CDR1 is SGHVS and CDR2 FQNEAQ. Trimming shortened V by 5 bases and J by 7 bases, and 11 bases separated the two germline ends. The CDR3 length is 12 residues. The CDR3 coding sequence is TGTGCCAGCAGCCCCGGACAGATTGAAGCTTTCTTT. Its protein product is CASSPGQIEAFF. Looking up the rest from reference TRBV7-8 and TRBJ1-1 gives the full variable domain: GAGVSQSPRYKVAKRGQDVALRCDPISGHVSLFWYQQALGQGPEFLTYFQNEAQLDKSGLPSDRFFAERPEGSVSTLKIQRTQQEDSAVYLCASSPGQIEAFFGQGTRLTVV.

V gene TRBV29-1 combines with J gene TRBJ2-7, with D perhaps TRBD2 (5 bases). Per germline, CDR1 SQVTM and CDR2 ANQGSEA. Trimming stripped 7 bases from V and 0 bases from J, with 10 bases between. This CDR3 comprises 12 residues. This CDR3 is CSALTTSYEQYF. The CDR3 DNA follows: TGCAGCGCTTTGACTACCTCCTACGAGCAGTACTTC.

V usage is TRBV24-1 and J usage is TRBJ2-1; TRBD2 is a possible D gene (6 bases). V was shortened by 3 bases and J by 5 bases, with 13 bases between the two germline ends. The CDR3 totals 15 residues. Germline V gives CDR1 KGHDR, CDR2 SFDVKD. The CDR3 coding sequence is TGTGCCACCAGTGATAGGAGGGGCGCCCACAATGAGCAGTTCTTC. Encoded protein: CATSDRRGAHNEQFF.

The chain couples TRBV7-2 to TRBJ1-1; D possibly corresponds to TRBD1 (5 bases). From germline, CDR1 is SGHTA and CDR2 FQGNSA. Trimming left V 0 bases short and J 5 bases short, with 16 bases between. The CDR3 consists of 16 residues. In DNA form, the CDR3 reads TGTGCCAGCAGCTTAGCGGTCAGGGACGGGGAAACTGAAGCTTTCTTT. Protein sequence: CASSLAVRDGETEAFF.

The CDR3 nucleotides are TGTGCCAGCAGCCATTCCGCGGCAGGGTGGGAGTCACCCCTCCACTTT. Residues: CASSHSAAGWESPLHF. This chain joins TRBV5-6 and TRBJ1-6; D is perhaps TRBD1 (5 bases). The CDR3 extends over 16 amino acids. V lost 4 bases and J lost 10, with 21 bases in between. Germline V gene sequence: CDR1 SGHDT, CDR2 YYEEEE.

The table lists this clone with a count of one. The chain is built from TRBV6-5 and TRBJ2-3; unclear D gene. Germline lookup yields CDR1 MNHEY and CDR2 SVGAGI. V was clipped by 5 bases and J by 2 bases, with 5 bases between them. The CDR3 is 12 residues long. The CDR3 region is CASSTLTDTQYF. The CDR3 coding sequence is TGTGCCAGCAGTACCCTCACAGATACGCAGTATTTT.

This clone was counted only a few times. V is TRBV3-1 (or the pseudogene TRBV3-2) and J is TRBJ2-1; D may be TRBD2 (5 bases). Germline V gene sequence: CDR1 LGHDT, CDR2 YNNKEL (reference sequence). The CDR3 runs to 17 residues. The V and J ends lost 0 bases and 4 bases respectively, with 16 bases between them. The DNA of the CDR3 is TGTGCCAGCAGCCAAGATAGGGCGGGCCAAAGATACAATGAGCAGTTCTTC. It encodes CASSQDRAGQRYNEQFF.

The rearrangement joins TRBV6-5 to TRBJ2-5; D may be TRBD2 (5 bases). Trimming removed 6 bases at V and 7 bases at J, with 21 bases between. There are 15 residues in the CDR3. Germline CDR1 is MNHEY and CDR2 is SVGAGI. CDR3 sequence (DNA): TGTGCCAGCAGCTCCGGACCCGGAGGAAAGCCGACCCAGTACTTC. It is translated as CASSSGPGGKPTQYF.

V usage is TRBV7-3 and J usage is TRBJ2-1; 8 nucleotides line up with TRBD2. Trimming cost V 5 bases and J 0 bases; bases outside gene matches: 6. The CDR3 is made up of 16 amino acids. The germline CDR1 and CDR2 sequences are SGHTA and FQGTGA. In DNA, the CDR3 is TGTGCCAGCAGCCCTACTAGCGGTCGCTCCTACAATGAGCAGTTCTTC. Translating it yields CASSPTSGRSYNEQFF.

This chain links TRBV6-5 with TRBJ2-1; D uncertain. Trimming took off 3 bases at V and 5 bases at J, with 8 bases between the two ends. This CDR3 spans 13 amino acids. The germline gives CDR1 MNHEY, CDR2 SVGAGI. CDR3 bases: TGTGCCAGCAGTTATAGTGCGAACAATGAGCAGTTCTTC. Protein sequence: CASSYSANNEQFF.

The J gene is TRBJ2-7, the V gene TRBV7-2; 8 nucleotides agree with TRBD2. Germline CDR1 and CDR2: SGHTA and FQGNSA. The length of the CDR3 is 14 residues. V shed 2 bases, J shed 6 bases, and the junction held 6 bases outside the gene matches. In nucleotides, the CDR3 is TGTGCCAGCAGCTTATCAGGACTAGCCCTCGAGCAGTACTTC. Protein sequence: CASSLSGLALEQYF. The variable domain in full, completed from reference TRBV7-2 and TRBJ2-7, reads GAGVSQSPSNKVTEKGKDVELRCDPISGHTALYWYRQSLGQGLEFLIYFQGNSAPDKSGLPSDRFSAERTGGSVSTLTIQRTQQEDSAVYLCASSLSGLALEQYFGPGTRLTVT.

This clone has just a few counts. CDR3 in DNA: TGTGCCAGCAGCCAAGGTAGGGGAGGGTTCCAGTACTTC. This encodes CASSQGRGGFQYF. This rearrangement joins TRBV4-2 to TRBJ2-7; 7 bases agree with TRBD2. The V gene end was trimmed by 1 base and the J gene end by 10 bases; junction bases not matched to a gene: 7. This CDR3 spans 13 amino acids. Germline assignment: CDR1 LGHNA and CDR2 YNFKEQ.

The gene calls are TRBV12-3 or TRBV12-4 and TRBJ1-1; D possibly corresponds to TRBD1 (5 bases). The V end lost 3 bases, the J end lost 1 base, and 6 bases lay between the germline ends. The CDR3 has 13 amino acids. This CDR3 is CASSFGQNTEAFF. CDR3 sequence (DNA): TGTGCCAGCAGTTTCGGACAGAACACTGAAGCTTTCTTT.

The chain is built from TRBV19 and TRBJ1-2; a possible D gene is TRBD1 (6 bases). The germline V gene has CDR1 LNHDA and CDR2 SQIVND (reference sequence). V was clipped by 5 bases and J by 8 bases, with 15 bases between them. The CDR3 loop spans 13 amino acids. CDR3 amino acids: CASSGQLLGGYTF. Written as DNA, the CDR3 is TGTGCCAGTAGTGGACAGCTACTAGGAGGCTACACCTTC.

A remark on this clone: Germline and junction disagree at one end, which may indicate a read error. The chain has TRBV7-2 and TRBJ2-7; TRBD1 might be the D (6 bases). CDR1 is SGHTA and CDR2 is FQGNSA in the germline V gene. The CDR3 totals 12 residues. The CDR3 sequence is CASTEQGYKQYF. The CDR3, as DNA: TGTGCCAGCACCGAACAGGGCTACAAGCAGTACTTC.

V usage is TRBV5-1 and J usage is TRBJ1-1; D is unresolved. From germline, CDR1 is SGHRS and CDR2 YFSETQ. There are 13 residues in the CDR3. With 0 bases removed from V and 8 bases from J, the gap between germline ends came to 11 bases. CDR3 DNA: TGCGCCAGCAGCTTGGCCCCGTCTCAAGAAGCTTTCTTT. Protein: CASSLAPSQEAFF.

The chain uses TRBV5-1 and TRBJ1-1; D may be TRBD1 (6 bases). With 4 bases removed from V and 4 bases from J, the gap between germline ends came to 14 bases. The CDR3 is 14 residues long. The germline V gene has CDR1 SGHRS and CDR2 YFSETQ. This CDR3 is CASSRQDEVTEAFF. The CDR3 region has the DNA TGCGCCAGCAGCCGACAGGACGAGGTCACTGAAGCTTTCTTT.

The chain recombines TRBV30 with TRBJ2-7, with 11 bases fitting TRBD2. This CDR3 spans 15 amino acids. V trimming: 2 bases; J trimming: 3 bases; junction bases outside the gene matches: 6. The germline V gene encodes CDR1 GTSNPN and CDR2 SVGIG (reference sequence). The CDR3 here is CAWSRSGRGDYEQYF. Written as DNA, the CDR3 is TGTGCCTGGAGTCGTAGCGGGAGGGGGGACTACGAGCAGTACTTC.

The rearrangement joins TRBV10-3 to TRBJ1-5, with D possibly TRBD1 on 5 matching bases. Germline CDR1 and CDR2: ENHRY and SYGVKD. This CDR3 is 14 amino acids long. V was pared by 5 bases and J by 7 bases, with 15 bases between. The CDR3 reads CAISTGDFAQPQHF. Here the CDR3 DNA reads TGTGCCATCAGTACCGGGGACTTCGCCCAGCCCCAGCATTTT.